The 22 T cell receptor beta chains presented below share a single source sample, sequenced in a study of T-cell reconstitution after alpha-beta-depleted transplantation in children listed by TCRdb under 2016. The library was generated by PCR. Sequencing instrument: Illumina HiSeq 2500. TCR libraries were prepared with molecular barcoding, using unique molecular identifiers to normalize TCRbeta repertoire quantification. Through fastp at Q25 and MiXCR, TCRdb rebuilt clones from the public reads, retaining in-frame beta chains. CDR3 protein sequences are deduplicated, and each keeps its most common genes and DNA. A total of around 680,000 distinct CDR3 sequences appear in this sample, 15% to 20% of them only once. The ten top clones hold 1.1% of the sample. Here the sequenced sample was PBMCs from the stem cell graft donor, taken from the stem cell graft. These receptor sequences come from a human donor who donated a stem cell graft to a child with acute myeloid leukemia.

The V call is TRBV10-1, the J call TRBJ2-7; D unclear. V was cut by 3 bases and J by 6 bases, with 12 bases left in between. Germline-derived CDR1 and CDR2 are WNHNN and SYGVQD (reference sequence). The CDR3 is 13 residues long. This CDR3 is CASSERVGREQYV. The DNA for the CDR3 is TGCGCCAGCAGTGAACGGGTTGGTCGCGAGCAGTACGTC.

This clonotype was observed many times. The DNA of the CDR3 is TGCGCCAGCACCTCAGACACTGAAGCTTTCTTT. Its translation is CASTSDTEAFF. The rearrangement links TRBV5-1 to TRBJ1-1; D is undetermined. The germline V gene has CDR1 SGHRS and CDR2 YFSETQ. Trimming pared 6 bases from V and 3 bases from J, leaving 6 bases between. CDR3 length: 11 residues.

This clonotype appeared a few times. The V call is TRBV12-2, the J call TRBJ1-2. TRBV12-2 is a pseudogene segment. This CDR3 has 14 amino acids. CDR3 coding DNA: TGTGCAAGTCGCTTTTGGAAACAGACCTATGGCTACACCTTC. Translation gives CASRFWKQTYGYTF.

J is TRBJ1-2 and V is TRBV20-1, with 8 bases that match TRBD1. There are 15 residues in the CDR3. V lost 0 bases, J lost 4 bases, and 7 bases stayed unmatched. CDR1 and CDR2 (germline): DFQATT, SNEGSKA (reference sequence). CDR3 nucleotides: TGCAGTGCTAGAGATCGGCGCAGGGGGCTCTATGGCTACACCTTC. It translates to CSARDRRRGLYGYTF.

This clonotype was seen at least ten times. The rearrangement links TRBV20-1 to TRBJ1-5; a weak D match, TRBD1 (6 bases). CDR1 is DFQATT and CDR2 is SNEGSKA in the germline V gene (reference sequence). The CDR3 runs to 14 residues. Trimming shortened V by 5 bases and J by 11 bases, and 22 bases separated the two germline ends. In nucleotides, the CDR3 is TGCAGTGCTGTATCACAGGGCCTCGGGGGAGCCCAGCATTTT. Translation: CSAVSQGLGGAQHF.

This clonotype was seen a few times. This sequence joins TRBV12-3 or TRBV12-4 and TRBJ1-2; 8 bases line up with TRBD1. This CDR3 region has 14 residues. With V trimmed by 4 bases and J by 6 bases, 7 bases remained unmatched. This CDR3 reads CASSSEDREDGYTF. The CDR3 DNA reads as TGTGCCAGCAGTTCCGAGGACAGGGAAGATGGCTACACCTTC.

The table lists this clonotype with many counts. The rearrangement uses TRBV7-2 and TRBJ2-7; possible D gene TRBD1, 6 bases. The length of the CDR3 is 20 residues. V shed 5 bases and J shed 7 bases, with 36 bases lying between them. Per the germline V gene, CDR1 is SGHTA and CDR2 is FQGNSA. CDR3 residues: CASSAGPSGALSRRVEEQYV. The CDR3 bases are TGTGCCAGCAGCGCAGGACCTTCAGGGGCGTTATCCCGAAGGGTGGAAGAGCAGTACGTC.

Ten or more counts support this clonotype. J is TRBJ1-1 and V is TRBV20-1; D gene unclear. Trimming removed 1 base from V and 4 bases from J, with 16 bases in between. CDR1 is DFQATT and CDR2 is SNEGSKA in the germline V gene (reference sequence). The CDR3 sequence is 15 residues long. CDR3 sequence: CSARAPKGLGTEAFF. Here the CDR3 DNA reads TGCAGTGCTAGAGCCCCAAAAGGGCTTGGCACTGAAGCTTTCTTT.

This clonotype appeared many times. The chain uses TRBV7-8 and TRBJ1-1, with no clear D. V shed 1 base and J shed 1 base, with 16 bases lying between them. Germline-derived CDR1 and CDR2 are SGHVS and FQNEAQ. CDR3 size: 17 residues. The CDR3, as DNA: TGTGCCAGCAGCTTAGTTGTGTGGACCGAGCCGAACACTGAAGCTTTCTTT. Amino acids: CASSLVVWTEPNTEAFF.

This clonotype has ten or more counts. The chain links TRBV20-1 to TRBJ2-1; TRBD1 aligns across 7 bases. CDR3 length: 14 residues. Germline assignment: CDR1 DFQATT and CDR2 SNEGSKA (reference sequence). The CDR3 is CSSRGDRVSNEQFF. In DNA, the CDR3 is TGCAGCTCCCGAGGAGACAGGGTTTCGAATGAGCAGTTCTTC.

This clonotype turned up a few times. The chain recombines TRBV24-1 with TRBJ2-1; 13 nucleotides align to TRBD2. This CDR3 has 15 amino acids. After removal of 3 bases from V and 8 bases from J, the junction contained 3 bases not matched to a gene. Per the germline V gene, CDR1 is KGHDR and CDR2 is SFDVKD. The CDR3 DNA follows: TGTGCCACCAGTGATATGACTAGCGGGGGGTATGAGCAGTTCTTC. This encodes CATSDMTSGGYEQFF.

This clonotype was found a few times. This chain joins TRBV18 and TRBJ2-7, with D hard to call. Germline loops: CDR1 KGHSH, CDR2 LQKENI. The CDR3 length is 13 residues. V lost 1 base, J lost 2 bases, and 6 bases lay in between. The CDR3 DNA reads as TGTGCCAGCTCACCACGTCAGGCCTACGAGCAGTACGTC. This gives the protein CASSPRQAYEQYV.

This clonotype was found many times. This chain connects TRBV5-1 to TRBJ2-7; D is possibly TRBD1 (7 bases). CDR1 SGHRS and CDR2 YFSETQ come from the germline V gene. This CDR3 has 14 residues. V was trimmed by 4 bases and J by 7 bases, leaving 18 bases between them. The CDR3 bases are TGCGCCAGCAGCCCAGGGGGAGGCTACGTTGAGCAGTACGTC. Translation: CASSPGGGYVEQYV.

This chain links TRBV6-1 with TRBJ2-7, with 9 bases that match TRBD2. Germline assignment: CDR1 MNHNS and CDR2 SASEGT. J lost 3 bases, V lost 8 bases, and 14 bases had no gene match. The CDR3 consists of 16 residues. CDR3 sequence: CASLAVGSGGLYEQYF. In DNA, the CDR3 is TGTGCCAGCCTTGCAGTGGGGAGCGGGGGGCTCTACGAGCAGTACTTC.

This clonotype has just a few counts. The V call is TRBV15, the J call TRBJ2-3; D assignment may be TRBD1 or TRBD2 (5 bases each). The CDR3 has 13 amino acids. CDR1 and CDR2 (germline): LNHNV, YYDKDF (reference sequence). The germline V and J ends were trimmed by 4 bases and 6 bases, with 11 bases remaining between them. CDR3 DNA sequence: TGTGCCACCAGCACGTCCGGGGCGGATACGCAGTATTTT. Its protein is CATSTSGADTQYF.

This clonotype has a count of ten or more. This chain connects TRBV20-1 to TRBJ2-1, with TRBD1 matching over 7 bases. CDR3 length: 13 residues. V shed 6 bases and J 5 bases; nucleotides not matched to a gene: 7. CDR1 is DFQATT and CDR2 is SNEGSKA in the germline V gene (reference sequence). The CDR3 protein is CSAYTGVDNEQFF. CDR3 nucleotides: TGCAGTGCCTACACAGGGGTGGACAATGAGCAGTTCTTC.

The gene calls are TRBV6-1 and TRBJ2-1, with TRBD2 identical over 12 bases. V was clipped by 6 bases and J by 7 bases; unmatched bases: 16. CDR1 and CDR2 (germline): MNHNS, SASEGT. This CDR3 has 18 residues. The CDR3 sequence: CASSSWETSGGRSNEQFF. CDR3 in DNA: TGTGCCAGCAGCTCTTGGGAGACTAGCGGGGGACGTTCGAATGAGCAGTTCTTC.

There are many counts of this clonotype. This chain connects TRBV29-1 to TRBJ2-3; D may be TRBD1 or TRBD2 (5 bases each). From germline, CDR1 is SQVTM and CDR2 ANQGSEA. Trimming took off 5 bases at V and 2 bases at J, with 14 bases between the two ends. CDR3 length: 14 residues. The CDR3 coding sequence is TGCAGCGTTACGGGGCAGCTTTTCACAGATACGCAGTATTTT. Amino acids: CSVTGQLFTDTQYF.

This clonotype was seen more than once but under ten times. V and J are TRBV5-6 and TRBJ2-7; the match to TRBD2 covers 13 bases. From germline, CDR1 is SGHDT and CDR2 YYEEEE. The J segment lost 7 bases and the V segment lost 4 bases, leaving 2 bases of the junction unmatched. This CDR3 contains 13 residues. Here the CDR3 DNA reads TGTGCCAGCAGCGAGGGACTAGCGGGGGAGCAGTACTTC. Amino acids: CASSEGLAGEQYF. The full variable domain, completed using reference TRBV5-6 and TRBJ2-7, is DAGVTQSPTHLIKTRGQQVTLRCSPKSGHDTVSWYQQALGQGPQFIFQYYEEEERQRGNFPDRFSGHQFPNYSSELNVNALLLGDSALYLCASSEGLAGEQYFGPGTRLTVT.

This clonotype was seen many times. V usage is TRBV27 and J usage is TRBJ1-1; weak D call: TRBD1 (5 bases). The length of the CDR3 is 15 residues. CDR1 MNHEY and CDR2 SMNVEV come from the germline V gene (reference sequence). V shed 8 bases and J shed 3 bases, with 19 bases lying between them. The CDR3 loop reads CASGLGTPGYTEAFF. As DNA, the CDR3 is TGTGCCAGCGGTCTGGGGACCCCTGGCTACACTGAAGCTTTCTTT.

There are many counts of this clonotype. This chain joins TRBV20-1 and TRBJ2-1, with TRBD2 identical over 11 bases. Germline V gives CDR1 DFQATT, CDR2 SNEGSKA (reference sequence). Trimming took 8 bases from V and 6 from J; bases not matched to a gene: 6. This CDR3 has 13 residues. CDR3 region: CSPNSGGANEQFF. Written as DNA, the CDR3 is TGCAGTCCTAATAGCGGGGGGGCCAATGAGCAGTTCTTC.

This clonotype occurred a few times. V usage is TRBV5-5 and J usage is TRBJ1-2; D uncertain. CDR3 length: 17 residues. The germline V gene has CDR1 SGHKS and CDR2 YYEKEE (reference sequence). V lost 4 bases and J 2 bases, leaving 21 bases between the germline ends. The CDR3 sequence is CASSPVNPGSRNYGYTF. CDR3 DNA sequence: TGTGCCAGCAGCCCAGTCAACCCGGGATCCCGAAACTATGGCTACACCTTC. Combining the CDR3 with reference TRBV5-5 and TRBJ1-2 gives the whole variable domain DAGVTQSPTHLIKTRGQQVTLRCSPISGHKSVSWYQQVLGQGPQFIFQYYEKEERGRGNFPDRFSARQFPNYSSELNVNALLLGDSALYLCASSPVNPGSRNYGYTFGSGTRLTVV.